Given below is one T cell receptor beta chain in context. The data were taken from a study of T cells after posttransplantation cyclophosphamide. The table came from immunoSEQ multiplex PCR; TCRdb's copy has only in-frame clones and leaves some out. Counted here are approximately 19,000 clones, more than 80% occurring once; the ten biggest clones make up around 1.9%. The CDR3 has 12 residues. Germline CDR1 and CDR2: GTSNPN and SVGIG (reference sequence). V lost 5 bases to trimming and J lost 2 bases, with 10 bases between them. Controls had myeloablative marrow grafts with methotrexate and calcineurin inhibitor, sampled at 1 year.

The origin of this receptor is a female patient between 30 and 39 years old who received an allogeneic stem cell transplant from an unrelated donor, was CMV-positive, and had acute and chronic GVHD. Some T cells could come from the graft donor. The sample was PBMCs, taken about 350 days after allogeneic stem cell transplant with calcineurin inhibitor and methotrexate. The rearrangement uses TRBV30 and TRBJ2-7, with D maybe TRBD1 (6 bases). CDR3 amino acids: CAWGQQPYEQYF. In nucleotides, the CDR3 is TGTGCCTGGGGACAGCAGCCCTACGAGCAGTACTTC.